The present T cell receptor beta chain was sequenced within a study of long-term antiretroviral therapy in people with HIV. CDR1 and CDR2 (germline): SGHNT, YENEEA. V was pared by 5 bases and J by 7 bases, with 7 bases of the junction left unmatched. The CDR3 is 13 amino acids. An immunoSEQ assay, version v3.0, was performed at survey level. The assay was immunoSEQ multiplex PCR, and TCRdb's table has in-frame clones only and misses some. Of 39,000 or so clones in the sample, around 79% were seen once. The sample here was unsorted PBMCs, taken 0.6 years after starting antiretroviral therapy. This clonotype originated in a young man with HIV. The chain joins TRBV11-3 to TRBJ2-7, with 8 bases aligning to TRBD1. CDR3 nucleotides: TGTGCCAGCAGCCGGCGGACAGGGACTGAGCAGTACTTC. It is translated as CASSRRTGTEQYF.